This T cell receptor (beta chain) was retrieved from a study of OX40 agonist ivuxolimab in advanced cancers. Whole-study context: Ivuxolimab, which patients received intravenously every 2 weeks, was dosed at 0.01 to 10 mg/kg. Hepatocellular carcinoma, melanoma, renal cell or head and neck cancer was diagnosed in the dose-escalation patients.

The CDR3 runs 15 residues. Trimming cost V 6 bases and J 6 bases; bases outside gene matches: 8. From germline, CDR1 is WNHNN and CDR2 SYGVQD (reference sequence). Measured with immunoSEQ multiplex PCR; TCRdb has only the in-frame clones, and not every one. The sample lists 20,000 to 25,000 clones, about 93% seen once, with more than 50% in the top ten. Specimen: CD4+ or CD8+ T cells sorted from blood, collected in a trial of the OX40 agonist ivuxolimab. V is TRBV10-1 and J is TRBJ2-2; 9 positions agree with TRBD1. This TCR was sampled from an adult with an advanced solid tumor such as melanoma, head and neck, liver or kidney cancer. CDR3 protein: CASRAGTGSSGELFF. CDR3 DNA sequence: TGCGCCAGCAGAGCCGGGACAGGGTCGTCCGGGGAGCTGTTTTTT.